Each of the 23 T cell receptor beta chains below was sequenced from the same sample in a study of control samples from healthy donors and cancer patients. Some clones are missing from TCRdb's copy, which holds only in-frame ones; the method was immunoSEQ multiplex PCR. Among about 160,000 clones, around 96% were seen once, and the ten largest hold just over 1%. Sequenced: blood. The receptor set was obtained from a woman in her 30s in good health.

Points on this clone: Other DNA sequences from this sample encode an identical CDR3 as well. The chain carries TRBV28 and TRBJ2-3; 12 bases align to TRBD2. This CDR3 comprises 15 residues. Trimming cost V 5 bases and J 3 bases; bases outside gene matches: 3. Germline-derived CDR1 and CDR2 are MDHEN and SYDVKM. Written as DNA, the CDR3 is TGTGCCAGCAGTCCCGGGACTAGCGGGACAGATACGCAGTATTTT. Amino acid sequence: CASSPGTSGTDTQYF. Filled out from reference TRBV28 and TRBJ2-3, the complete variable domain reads DVKVTQSSRYLVKRTGEKVFLECVQDMDHENMFWYRQDPGLGLRLIYFSYDVKMKEKGDIPEGYSVSREKKERFSLILESASTNQTSMYLCASSPGTSGTDTQYFGPGTRLTVL.

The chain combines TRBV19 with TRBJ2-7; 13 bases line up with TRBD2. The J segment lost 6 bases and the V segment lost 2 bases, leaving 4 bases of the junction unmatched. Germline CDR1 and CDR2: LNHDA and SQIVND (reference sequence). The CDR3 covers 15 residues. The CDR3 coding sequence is TGTGCCAGTAGTATAAGGGGACTAGCGGGATTCGAGCAGTACTTC. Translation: CASSIRGLAGFEQYF.

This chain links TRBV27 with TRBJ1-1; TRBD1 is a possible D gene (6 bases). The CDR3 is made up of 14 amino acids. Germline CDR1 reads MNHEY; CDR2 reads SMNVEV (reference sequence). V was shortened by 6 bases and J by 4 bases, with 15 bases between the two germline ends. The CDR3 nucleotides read TGTGCCAGCAGGGGGGAGTCAGGGGCCACTGAAGCTTTCTTT. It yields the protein CASRGESGATEAFF.

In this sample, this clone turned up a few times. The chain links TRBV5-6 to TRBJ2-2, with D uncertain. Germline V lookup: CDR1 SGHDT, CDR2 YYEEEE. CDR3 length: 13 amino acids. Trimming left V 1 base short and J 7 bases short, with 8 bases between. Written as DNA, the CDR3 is TGTGCCAGCAGCTTGCTCGTTAACGGGGAGCTGTTTTTT. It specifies CASSLLVNGELFF.

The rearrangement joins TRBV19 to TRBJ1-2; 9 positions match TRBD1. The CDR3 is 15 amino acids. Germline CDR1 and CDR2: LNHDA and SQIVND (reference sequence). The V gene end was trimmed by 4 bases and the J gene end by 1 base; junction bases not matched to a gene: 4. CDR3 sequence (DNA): TGTGCCAGTAGTACTGGGACAGGGAATAACTATGGCTACACCTTC. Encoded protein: CASSTGTGNNYGYTF.

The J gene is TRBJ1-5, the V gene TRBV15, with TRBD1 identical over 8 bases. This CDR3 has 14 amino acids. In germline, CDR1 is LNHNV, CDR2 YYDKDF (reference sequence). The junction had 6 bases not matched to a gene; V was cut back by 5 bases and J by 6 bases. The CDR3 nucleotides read TGTGCCACCAGCCAGGACAGGGTCGGTCAGCCCCAGCATTTT. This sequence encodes CATSQDRVGQPQHF.

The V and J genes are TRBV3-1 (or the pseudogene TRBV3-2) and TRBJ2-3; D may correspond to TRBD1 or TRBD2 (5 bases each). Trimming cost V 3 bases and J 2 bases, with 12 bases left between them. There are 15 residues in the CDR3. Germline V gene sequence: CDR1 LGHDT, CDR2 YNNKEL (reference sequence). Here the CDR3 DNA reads TGTGCCAGCAGCCATGAAGCGGACAACACAGATACGCAGTATTTT. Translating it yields CASSHEADNTDTQYF.

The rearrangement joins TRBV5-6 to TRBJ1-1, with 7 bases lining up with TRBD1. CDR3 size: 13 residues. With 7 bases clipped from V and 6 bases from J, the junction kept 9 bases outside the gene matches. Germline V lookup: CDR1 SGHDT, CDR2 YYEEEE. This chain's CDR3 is CASGTDLKPEAFF. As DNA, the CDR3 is TGTGCCAGCGGGACAGACCTTAAGCCTGAAGCTTTCTTT.

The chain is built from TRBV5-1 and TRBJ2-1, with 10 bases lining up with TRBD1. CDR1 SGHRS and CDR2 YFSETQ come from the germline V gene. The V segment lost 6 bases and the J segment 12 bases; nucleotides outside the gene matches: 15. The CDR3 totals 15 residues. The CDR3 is CASTYRDRGPRAQFF. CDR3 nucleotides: TGCGCCAGCACCTACCGGGACAGGGGTCCCCGCGCGCAGTTCTTC.

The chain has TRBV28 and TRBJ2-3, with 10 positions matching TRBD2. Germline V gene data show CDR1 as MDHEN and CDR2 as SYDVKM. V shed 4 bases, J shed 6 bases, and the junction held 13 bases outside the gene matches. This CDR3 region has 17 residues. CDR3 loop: CASSSGLAGDGLDTQYF. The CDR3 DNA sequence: TGTGCCAGCAGTTCCGGGCTAGCGGGAGATGGATTGGATACGCAGTATTTT.

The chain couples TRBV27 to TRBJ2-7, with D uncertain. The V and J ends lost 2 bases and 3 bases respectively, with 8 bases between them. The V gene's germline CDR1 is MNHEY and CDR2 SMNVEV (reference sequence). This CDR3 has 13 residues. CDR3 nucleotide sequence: TGTGCCAGCAGTTTAAACCCTAACTACGAGCAGTACTTC. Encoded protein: CASSLNPNYEQYF.

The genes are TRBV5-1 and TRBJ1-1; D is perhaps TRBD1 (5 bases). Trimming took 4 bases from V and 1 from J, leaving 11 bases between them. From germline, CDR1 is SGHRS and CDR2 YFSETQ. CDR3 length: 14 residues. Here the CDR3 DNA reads TGCGCCAGCAGCCACGGGACGGCGAACACTGAAGCTTTCTTT. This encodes CASSHGTANTEAFF.

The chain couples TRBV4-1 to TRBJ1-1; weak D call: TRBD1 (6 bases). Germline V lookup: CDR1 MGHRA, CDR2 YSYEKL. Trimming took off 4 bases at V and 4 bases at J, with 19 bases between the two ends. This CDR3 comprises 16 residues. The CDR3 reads CASSPWGSPGVTEAFF. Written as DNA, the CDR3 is TGCGCCAGCAGCCCGTGGGGGAGTCCAGGGGTCACTGAAGCTTTCTTT.

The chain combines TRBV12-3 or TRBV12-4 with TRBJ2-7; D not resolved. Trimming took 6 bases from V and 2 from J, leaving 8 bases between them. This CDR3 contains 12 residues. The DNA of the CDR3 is TGTGCCAGCAGCCCCCAGGCCTACGAGCAGTACTTC. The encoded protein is CASSPQAYEQYF.

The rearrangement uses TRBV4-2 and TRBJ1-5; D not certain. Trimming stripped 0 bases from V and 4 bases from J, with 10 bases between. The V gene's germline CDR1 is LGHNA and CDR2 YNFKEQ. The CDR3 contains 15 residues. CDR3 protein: CASSQDHYENQPQHF. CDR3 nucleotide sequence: TGTGCCAGCAGCCAAGATCATTATGAGAATCAGCCCCAGCATTTT.

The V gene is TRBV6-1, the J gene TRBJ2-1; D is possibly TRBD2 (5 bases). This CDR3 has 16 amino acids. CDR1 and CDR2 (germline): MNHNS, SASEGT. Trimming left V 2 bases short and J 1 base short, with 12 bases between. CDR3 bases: TGTGCCAGCAGTGAAAGGGTAGGAGGTTCCTACAATGAGCAGTTCTTC. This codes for CASSERVGGSYNEQFF.

In nucleotides, the CDR3 is TGTGCCAGCAGCGGGACTACGCACTCTCAGTACTTC. This translates into CASSGTTHSQYF. The genes are TRBV6-1 and TRBJ2-5; 7 bases line up with TRBD2. The CDR3 is 12 residues long. Per germline, CDR1 MNHNS and CDR2 SASEGT. V lost 6 bases to trimming and J lost 11 bases; unmatched junction nucleotides: 9.

The CDR3 region has the DNA TGCGCCAGCAGCTTACCAGCGGGAGGCACAGATACGCAGTATTTT. Translation: CASSLPAGGTDTQYF. V gene TRBV5-1 combines with J gene TRBJ2-3; 8 bases map to TRBD2. V shed 2 bases and J 1 base; nucleotides not matched to a gene: 3. This CDR3 contains 15 residues. The V gene's germline CDR1 is SGHRS and CDR2 YFSETQ.

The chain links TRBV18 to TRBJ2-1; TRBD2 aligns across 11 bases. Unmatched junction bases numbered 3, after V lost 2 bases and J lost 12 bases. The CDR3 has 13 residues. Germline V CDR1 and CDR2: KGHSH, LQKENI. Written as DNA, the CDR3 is TGTGCCAGCTCACCAGCTAGCGGGAGGCCGCAGTTCTTC. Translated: CASSPASGRPQFF.

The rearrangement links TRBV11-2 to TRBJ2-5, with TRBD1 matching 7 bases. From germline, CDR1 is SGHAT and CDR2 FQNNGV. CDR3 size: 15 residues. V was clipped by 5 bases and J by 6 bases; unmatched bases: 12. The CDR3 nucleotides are TGTGCCAGCAGCAACGGACAGGTGCGGCGGCAGACCCAGTACTTC. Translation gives CASSNGQVRRQTQYF.

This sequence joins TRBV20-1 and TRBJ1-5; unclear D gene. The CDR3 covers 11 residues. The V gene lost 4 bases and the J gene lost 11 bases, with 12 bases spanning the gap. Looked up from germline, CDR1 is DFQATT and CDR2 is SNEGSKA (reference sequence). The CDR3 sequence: CSATPSLSQHF. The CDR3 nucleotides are TGCAGTGCTACCCCCTCCCTGTCCCAGCATTTT.

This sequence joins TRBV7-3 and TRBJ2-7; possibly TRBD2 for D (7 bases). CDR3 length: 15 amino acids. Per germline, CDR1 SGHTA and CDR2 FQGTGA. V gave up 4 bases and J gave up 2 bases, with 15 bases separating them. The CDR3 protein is CASSYRGAGTYEQYF. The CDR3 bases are TGTGCCAGCAGCTACCGGGGGGCAGGTACCTACGAGCAGTACTTC.

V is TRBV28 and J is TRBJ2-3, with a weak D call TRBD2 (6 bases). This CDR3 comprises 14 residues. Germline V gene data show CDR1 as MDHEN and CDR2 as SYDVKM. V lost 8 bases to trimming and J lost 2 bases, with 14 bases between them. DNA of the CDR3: TGTGCCAGCGGGGGACTTGGAATCACAGATACGCAGTATTTT. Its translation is CASGGLGITDTQYF.